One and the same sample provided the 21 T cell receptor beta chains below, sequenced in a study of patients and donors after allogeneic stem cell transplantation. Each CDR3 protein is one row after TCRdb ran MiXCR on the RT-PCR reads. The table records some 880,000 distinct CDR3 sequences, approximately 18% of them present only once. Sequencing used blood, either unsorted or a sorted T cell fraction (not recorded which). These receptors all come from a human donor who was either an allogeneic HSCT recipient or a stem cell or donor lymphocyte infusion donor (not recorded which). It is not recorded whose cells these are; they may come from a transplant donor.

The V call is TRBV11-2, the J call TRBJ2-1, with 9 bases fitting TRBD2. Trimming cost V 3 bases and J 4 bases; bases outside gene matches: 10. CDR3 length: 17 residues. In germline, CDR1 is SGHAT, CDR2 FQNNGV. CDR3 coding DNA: TGTGCCAGCAGCTTGGTGCCCGCGGGAGGGAGTTACAATGAGCAGTTCTTC. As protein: CASSLVPAGGSYNEQFF.

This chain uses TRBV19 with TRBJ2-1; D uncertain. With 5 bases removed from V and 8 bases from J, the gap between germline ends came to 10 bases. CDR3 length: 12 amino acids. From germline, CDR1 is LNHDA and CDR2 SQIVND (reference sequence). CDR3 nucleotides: TGTGCCAGTAGTCTGTGGTCCTATGAGCAGTTCTTC. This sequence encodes CASSLWSYEQFF.

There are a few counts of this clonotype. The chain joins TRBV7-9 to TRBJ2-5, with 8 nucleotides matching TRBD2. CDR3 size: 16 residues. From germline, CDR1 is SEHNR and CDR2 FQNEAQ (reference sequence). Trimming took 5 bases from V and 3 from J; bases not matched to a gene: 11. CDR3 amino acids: CASSLDGTRNEETQYF. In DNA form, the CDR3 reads TGTGCCAGCAGCCTAGACGGGACTAGGAATGAAGAGACCCAGTACTTC.

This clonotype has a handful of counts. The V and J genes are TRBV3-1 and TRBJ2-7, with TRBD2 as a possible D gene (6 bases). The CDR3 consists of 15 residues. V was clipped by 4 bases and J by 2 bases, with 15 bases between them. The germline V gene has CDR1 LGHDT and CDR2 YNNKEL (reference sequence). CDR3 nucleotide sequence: TGTGCCAGCAGCCTATTCTGGGACTCGACCTACGAGCAGTACTTC. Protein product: CASSLFWDSTYEQYF.

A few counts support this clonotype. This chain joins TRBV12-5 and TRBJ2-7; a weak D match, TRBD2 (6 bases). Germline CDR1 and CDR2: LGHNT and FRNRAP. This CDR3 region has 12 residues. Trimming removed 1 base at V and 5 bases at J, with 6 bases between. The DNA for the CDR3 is TGTGCTAGTGGTTTGGGCGGGAACGAGCAGTACTTC. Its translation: CASGLGGNEQYF.

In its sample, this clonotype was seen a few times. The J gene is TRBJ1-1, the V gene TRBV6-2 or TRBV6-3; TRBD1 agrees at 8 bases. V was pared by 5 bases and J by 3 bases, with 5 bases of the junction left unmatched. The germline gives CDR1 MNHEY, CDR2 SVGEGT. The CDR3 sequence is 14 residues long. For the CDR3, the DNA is TGTGCCAGCAGTCGCAGGGGGCTGGACACTGAAGCTTTCTTT. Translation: CASSRRGLDTEAFF.

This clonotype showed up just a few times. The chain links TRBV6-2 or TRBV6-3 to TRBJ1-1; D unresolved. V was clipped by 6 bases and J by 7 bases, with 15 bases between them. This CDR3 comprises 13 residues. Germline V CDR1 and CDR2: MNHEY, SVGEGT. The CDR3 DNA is TGTGCCAGCAGGAGGGCCTACGGATATGAAGCTTTCTTT. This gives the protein CASRRAYGYEAFF.

This CDR3 reads CASSYDFPGQGADTEAFF. The CDR3 nucleotides read TGTGCCAGCAGTTACGACTTCCCGGGACAGGGGGCAGACACTGAAGCTTTCTTT. This chain links TRBV6-5 with TRBJ1-1, with 12 bases fitting TRBD1. CDR1 and CDR2 from the germline V gene are MNHEY and SVGAGI. This CDR3 comprises 18 residues. With 2 bases clipped from V and 3 bases from J, the junction kept 10 bases outside the gene matches.

This CDR3 reads CAWSNGDYYEQYF. The CDR3 DNA sequence: TGTGCCTGGAGTAACGGGGACTACTACGAGCAGTACTTC. The chain uses TRBV30 and TRBJ2-7, with 7 nucleotides matching TRBD2. The CDR3 has 13 amino acids. Germline CDR1 and CDR2: GTSNPN and SVGIG (reference sequence). J lost 3 bases, V lost 2 bases, and 4 bases had no gene match.

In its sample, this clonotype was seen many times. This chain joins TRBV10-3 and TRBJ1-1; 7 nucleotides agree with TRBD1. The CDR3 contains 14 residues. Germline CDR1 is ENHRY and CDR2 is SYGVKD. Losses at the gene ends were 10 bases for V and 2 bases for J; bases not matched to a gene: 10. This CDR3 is CATKPGGFNTEAFF. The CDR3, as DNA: TGTGCCACCAAACCAGGGGGATTTAACACTGAAGCTTTCTTT.

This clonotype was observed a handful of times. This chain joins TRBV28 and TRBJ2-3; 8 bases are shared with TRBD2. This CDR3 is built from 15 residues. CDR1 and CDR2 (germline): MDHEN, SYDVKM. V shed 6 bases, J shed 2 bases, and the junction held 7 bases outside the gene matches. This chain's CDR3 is CASSYGTSPTDTQYF. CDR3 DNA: TGTGCCAGCAGCTACGGGACTAGTCCCACAGATACGCAGTATTTT.

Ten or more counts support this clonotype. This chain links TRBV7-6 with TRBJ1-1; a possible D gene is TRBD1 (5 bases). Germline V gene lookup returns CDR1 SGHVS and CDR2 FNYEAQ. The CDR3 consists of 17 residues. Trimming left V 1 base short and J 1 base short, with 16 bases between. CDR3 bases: TGTGCCAGCAGCTTAGTAGGGTGGGGCAGCCAGAACACTGAAGCTTTCTTT. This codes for CASSLVGWGSQNTEAFF.

The CDR3 reads CASSPKGEATDTQYF. As DNA, the CDR3 is TGCGCCAGCAGCCCTAAGGGGGAGGCAACAGATACGCAGTATTTT. V and J are TRBV5-1 and TRBJ2-3; either TRBD1 or TRBD2 may supply D (6 bases each). The germline V and J ends were trimmed by 4 bases and 3 bases, with 15 bases remaining between them. CDR3 length equals 15 residues. Germline V CDR1 and CDR2: SGHRS, YFSETQ.

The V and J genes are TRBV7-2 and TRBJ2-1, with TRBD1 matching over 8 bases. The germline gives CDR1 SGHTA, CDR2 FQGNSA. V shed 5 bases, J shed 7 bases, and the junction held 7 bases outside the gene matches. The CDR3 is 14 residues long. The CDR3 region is CASSMGQARNEQFF. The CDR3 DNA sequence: TGTGCCAGCAGCATGGGACAGGCCAGGAATGAGCAGTTCTTC. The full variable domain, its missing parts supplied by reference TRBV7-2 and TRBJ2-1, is GAGVSQSPSNKVTEKGKDVELRCDPISGHTALYWYRQSLGQGLEFLIYFQGNSAPDKSGLPSDRFSAERTGGSVSTLTIQRTQQEDSAVYLCASSMGQARNEQFFGPGTRLTVL.

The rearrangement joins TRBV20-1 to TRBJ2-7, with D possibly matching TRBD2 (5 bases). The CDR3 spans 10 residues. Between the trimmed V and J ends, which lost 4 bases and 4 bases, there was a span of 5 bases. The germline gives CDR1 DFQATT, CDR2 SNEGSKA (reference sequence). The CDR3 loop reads CSATGYEQYF. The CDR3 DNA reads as TGCAGTGCTACGGGGTACGAGCAGTACTTC.

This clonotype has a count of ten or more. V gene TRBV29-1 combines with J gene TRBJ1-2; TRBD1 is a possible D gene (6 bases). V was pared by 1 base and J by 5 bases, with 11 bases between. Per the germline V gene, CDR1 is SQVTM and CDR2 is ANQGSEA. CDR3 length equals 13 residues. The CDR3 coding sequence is TGCAGCGTTGAAGGGGGGGCGGAATATGGCTACACCTTC. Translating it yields CSVEGGAEYGYTF.

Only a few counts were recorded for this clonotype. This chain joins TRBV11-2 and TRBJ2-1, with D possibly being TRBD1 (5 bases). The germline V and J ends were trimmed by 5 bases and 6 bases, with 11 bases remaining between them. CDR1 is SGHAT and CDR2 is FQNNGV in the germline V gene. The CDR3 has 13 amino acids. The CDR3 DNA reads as TGTGCCAGCAGCCAGGCCCAGGGCAATGAGCAGTTCTTC. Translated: CASSQAQGNEQFF. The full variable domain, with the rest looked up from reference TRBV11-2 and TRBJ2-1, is EAGVAQSPRYKIIEKRQSVAFWCNPISGHATLYWYQQILGQGPKLLIQFQNNGVVDDSQLPKDRFSAERLKGVDSTLKIQPAKLEDSAVYLCASSQAQGNEQFFGPGTRLTVL.

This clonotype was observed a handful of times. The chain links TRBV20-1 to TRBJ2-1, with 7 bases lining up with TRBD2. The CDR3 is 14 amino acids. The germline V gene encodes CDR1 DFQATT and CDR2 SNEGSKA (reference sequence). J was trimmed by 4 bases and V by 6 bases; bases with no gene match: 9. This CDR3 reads CSAETGGPYNEQFF. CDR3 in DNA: TGCAGTGCCGAAACGGGGGGACCTTACAATGAGCAGTTCTTC.

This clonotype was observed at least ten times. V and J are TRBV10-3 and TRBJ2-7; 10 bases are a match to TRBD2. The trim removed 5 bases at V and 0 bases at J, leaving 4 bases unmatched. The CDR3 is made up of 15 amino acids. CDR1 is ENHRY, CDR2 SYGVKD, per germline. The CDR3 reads CAISTTSGASYEQYF. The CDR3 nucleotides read TGTGCCATCAGTACTACTAGCGGGGCCTCCTACGAGCAGTACTTC.

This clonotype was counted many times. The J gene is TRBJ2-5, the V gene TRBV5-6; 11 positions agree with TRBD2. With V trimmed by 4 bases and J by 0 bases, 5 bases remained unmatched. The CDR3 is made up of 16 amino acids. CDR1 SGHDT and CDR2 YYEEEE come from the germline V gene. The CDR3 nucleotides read TGTGCCAGCAGCATTATAGCGGGAGGGTACCAAGAGACCCAGTACTTC. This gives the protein CASSIIAGGYQETQYF.

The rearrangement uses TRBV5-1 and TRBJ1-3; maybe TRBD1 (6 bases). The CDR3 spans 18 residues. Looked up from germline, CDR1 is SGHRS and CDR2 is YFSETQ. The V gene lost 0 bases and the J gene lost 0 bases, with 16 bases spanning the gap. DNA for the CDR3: TGCGCCAGCAGCTTGGTAGGGGGGCAGAGCTTCTCTGGAAACACCATATATTTT. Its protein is CASSLVGGQSFSGNTIYF.